The 10 T cell receptor beta chains below were found in one sample sequenced in a study of shared clonotypes between healthy human individuals. Only in-frame clones appear in the TCRdb table, and some are missing; sequencing was by immunoSEQ multiplex PCR. Of fewer than 500,000 clones listed, about three quarters are singletons. The source material was PBMCs. These receptors were taken from a woman aged 40 to 50 in good health. Some clones in this sample may be carry-over from other donors' samples.

V is TRBV7-3 and J is TRBJ2-6; D is unresolved. V was clipped by 0 bases and J by 3 bases, with 0 bases between them. CDR1 and CDR2 (germline): SGHTA, FQGTGA. The CDR3 runs 13 residues. The CDR3 DNA sequence: TGTGCCAGCAGCTTAACTGGGGCCAACGTCCTGACTTTC. Translated, it gives CASSLTGANVLTF.

This chain connects TRBV5-1 to TRBJ2-5, with D hard to call. Germline V gene lookup returns CDR1 SGHRS and CDR2 YFSETQ. Deletions cut 0 bases from V and 3 bases from J, with 12 bases between. The length of the CDR3 is 15 residues. CDR3 coding DNA: TGCGCCAGCAGCTTGGCCTGGCAGAACGAAGAGACCCAGTACTTC. Its protein is CASSLAWQNEETQYF.

This sequence joins TRBV11-2 and TRBJ2-7; TRBD2 might be the D (5 bases). V shed 5 bases and J shed 7 bases, with 12 bases lying between them. Germline lookup yields CDR1 SGHAT and CDR2 FQNNGV. The CDR3 has 12 residues. CDR3 in amino acids: CASSPTGWEQYF. For the CDR3, the DNA is TGTGCCAGCAGCCCAACGGGGTGGGAGCAGTACTTC.

V is TRBV5-1 and J is TRBJ1-4; possible D gene TRBD1, 5 bases. V lost 4 bases and J 0 bases, leaving 16 bases between the germline ends. Per the germline V gene, CDR1 is SGHRS and CDR2 is YFSETQ. The CDR3 covers 17 residues. The CDR3 DNA reads as TGCGCCAGCAGCCTCATGCGTGGGGGAACAACTAATGAAAAACTGTTTTTT. It translates to CASSLMRGGTTNEKLFF. The variable domain in full, completed from reference TRBV5-1 and TRBJ1-4, reads KAGVTQTPRYLIKTRGQQVTLSCSPISGHRSVSWYQQTPGQGLQFLFEYFSETQRNKGNFPGRFSGRQFSNSRSEMNVSTLELGDSALYLCASSLMRGGTTNEKLFFGSGTQLSVL.

The CDR3 is CASRASGLNTEAFF. CDR3 in DNA: TGTGCCAGCAGAGCTAGCGGTTTGAACACTGAAGCTTTCTTT. The chain couples TRBV27 to TRBJ1-1, with D uncertain. V lost 6 bases and J lost 0, with 11 bases in between. Germline loops: CDR1 MNHEY, CDR2 SMNVEV (reference sequence). The length of the CDR3 is 14 residues.

V is TRBV19 and J is TRBJ1-5; TRBD1 agrees at 8 bases. Germline loops: CDR1 LNHDA, CDR2 SQIVND (reference sequence). The CDR3 spans 14 residues. The trim removed 6 bases at V and 3 bases at J, leaving 4 bases unmatched. The CDR3: CASRRTGNNQPQHF. As DNA, the CDR3 is TGTGCCAGTAGAAGGACAGGGAACAATCAGCCCCAGCATTTT.

Here the CDR3 DNA reads TGCGCCAGCAGCCCCATAACCTACAATGAGCAGTTCTTC. This gives the protein CASSPITYNEQFF. The chain carries TRBV5-1 and TRBJ2-1; D remains unclear. The germline gives CDR1 SGHRS, CDR2 YFSETQ. The CDR3 runs to 13 residues. Trimming took 4 bases from V and 2 from J, leaving 7 bases between them.

In this sample, this clone turned up a few times. CDR3 region: CASTEGGGEVETQYF. In DNA form, the CDR3 reads TGTGCCAGCACCGAAGGGGGGGGTGAGGTCGAGACCCAGTACTTC. The rearrangement links TRBV28 to TRBJ2-5; D may be TRBD2 (7 bases). CDR1 MDHEN and CDR2 SYDVKM come from the germline V gene. Trimming removed 7 bases at V and 5 bases at J, with 20 bases between. The CDR3 is 15 residues long.

The rearrangement joins TRBV6-1 to TRBJ1-1, with TRBD1 matching 9 bases. CDR3 length: 14 amino acids. Germline V gene data show CDR1 as MNHNS and CDR2 as SASEGT. V lost 7 bases, J lost 4 bases, and 7 bases stayed unmatched. CDR3 sequence reads: CASTHRDRVTEAFF. The CDR3 DNA reads as TGTGCCAGCACTCACCGGGACAGGGTCACTGAAGCTTTCTTT.

The CDR3 region is CASSPGSLYNEQFF. The CDR3 region has the DNA TGTGCCAGCAGCCCTGGGAGTCTCTACAATGAGCAGTTCTTC. This sequence joins TRBV11-2 and TRBJ2-1; TRBD2 is a possible D gene (5 bases). CDR1 and CDR2 from the germline V gene are SGHAT and FQNNGV. This CDR3 spans 14 amino acids. The germline V and J ends were trimmed by 5 bases and 3 bases, with 11 bases remaining between them.